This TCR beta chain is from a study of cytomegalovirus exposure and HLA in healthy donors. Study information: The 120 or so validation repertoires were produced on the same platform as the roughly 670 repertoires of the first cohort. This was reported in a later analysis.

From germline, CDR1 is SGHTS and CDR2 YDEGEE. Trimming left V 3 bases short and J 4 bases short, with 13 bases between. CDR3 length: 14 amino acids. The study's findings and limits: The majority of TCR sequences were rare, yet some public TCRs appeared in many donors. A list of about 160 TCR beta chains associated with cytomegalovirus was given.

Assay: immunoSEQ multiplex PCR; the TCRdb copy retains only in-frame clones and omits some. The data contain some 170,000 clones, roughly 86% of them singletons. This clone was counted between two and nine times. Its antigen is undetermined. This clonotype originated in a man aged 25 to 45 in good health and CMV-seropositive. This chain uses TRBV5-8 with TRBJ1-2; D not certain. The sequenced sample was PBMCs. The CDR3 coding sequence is TGTGCCAGCAGCTGGGGAGGGTCGAGCTATGGCTACACCTTC. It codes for CASSWGGSSYGYTF. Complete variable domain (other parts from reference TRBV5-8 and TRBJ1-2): EAGVTQSPTHLIKTRGQQATLRCSPISGHTSVYWYQQALGLGLQFLLWYDEGEERNRGNFPPRFSGRQFPNYSSELNVNALELEDSALYLCASSWGGSSYGYTFGSGTRLTVV.